This TCR beta chain emerged from a study of regulatory T cells in long-lasting Graves disease. This clonotype has ten or more counts. The time point denotes: newly diagnosed GD, antithyroid drugs for less than 3 months. PBMC RNA was the source of the TCR library. Diagnosing Graves' disease relied on the American Thyroid Association guidelines. Trimming at V came to 0 bases and at J to 9 bases, leaving 8 bases not matched to a gene. The germline gives CDR1 GTSNPN, CDR2 SVGIG (reference sequence). This CDR3 contains 15 residues. Arm-PCR of CDR3 regions with iRepertoire HTBI primers generated TCR beta libraries. In TCRdb, the multiplex PCR reads were re-called with MiXCR into one record per CDR3 protein. The sample lists 420,000 or so distinct CDR3 sequences, about 17% occurring once. The same sample was also used in a study of T cells in Graves' hyperthyroidism and ophthalmopathy.

The sample was peripheral blood mononuclear cells (PBMCs), taken at new diagnosis, from a patient treated with antithyroid drugs. The chain has TRBV30 and TRBJ2-1; 10 nucleotides line up with TRBD2. The TCR comes from a woman aged 18-29 years with Graves disease. The CDR3 reads CAWSVMGAGGGEQFF. DNA for the CDR3: TGTGCCTGGAGTGTAATGGGAGCGGGAGGGGGTGAGCAGTTCTTC.